These 8 T cell receptor beta chains came from one sample sequenced in a study of OX40 agonist ivuxolimab in advanced cancers. Repertoires were generated with immunoSEQ multiplex PCR, while TCRdb's copy carries only in-frame clones and drops some. The top ten clones hold over 0.8% of a sample with around 94,000 clones, under 95% of them seen once. The sample consisted of CD4+ or CD8+ T cells sorted from blood, taken in a trial of the OX40 agonist ivuxolimab. Receptors originate from an adult with an advanced solid tumor such as melanoma, head and neck, liver or kidney cancer.

V gene TRBV19 combines with J gene TRBJ1-1; TRBD1 is a possible D gene (6 bases). This CDR3 is 16 amino acids long. The germline gives CDR1 LNHDA, CDR2 SQIVND (reference sequence). The V and J ends lost 2 bases and 5 bases respectively, with 18 bases between them. CDR3 nucleotides: TGTGCCAGTAGTATAAGATATGGGCAGGGGTGGACTGAAGCTTTCTTT. Translating it yields CASSIRYGQGWTEAFF.

The V gene is TRBV7-4, the J gene TRBJ2-7, with 8 positions matching TRBD2. Germline V gene sequence: CDR1 SGHVT, CDR2 SQSDAQ. The CDR3 spans 15 residues. The V gene end was trimmed by 5 bases and the J gene end by 5 bases; junction bases not matched to a gene: 11. The CDR3 protein is CASSRPGLVLHEQYF. The CDR3, as DNA: TGTGCCAGCAGCCGACCGGGACTAGTACTCCACGAGCAGTACTTC.

The gene calls are TRBV5-4 and TRBJ2-2, with 13 bases identical to TRBD2. The CDR3 is made up of 18 amino acids. Per the germline V gene, CDR1 is SGHNT and CDR2 is YYREEE (reference sequence). The ends lost 4 bases at V and 2 bases at J; junction bases unmatched: 8. The CDR3 DNA sequence: TGTGCCAGCAGCGTACCGGGACTAGCGGGATCAAACACCGGGGAGCTGTTTTTT. This codes for CASSVPGLAGSNTGELFF. Drawing the rest from reference TRBV5-4 and TRBJ2-2, the complete variable domain is ETGVTQSPTHLIKTRGQQVTLRCSSQSGHNTVSWYQQALGQGPQFIFQYYREEENGRGNFPPRFSGLQFPNYSSELNVNALELDDSALYLCASSVPGLAGSNTGELFFGEGSRLTVL.

The chain employs TRBV7-6 and TRBJ1-3; D is ambiguous. CDR1 is SGHVS, CDR2 FNYEAQ, per germline. V was trimmed by 2 bases and J by 2 bases, leaving 13 bases between them. The CDR3 is 16 amino acids. The CDR3 DNA reads TGTGCCAGCAGCTTATTAGGCCGGGGAACTGGAAACACCATATATTTT. Encoded protein: CASSLLGRGTGNTIYF.

This chain connects TRBV5-1 to TRBJ2-7, with 9 bases lining up with TRBD2. V lost 4 bases to trimming and J lost 9 bases; unmatched junction nucleotides: 17. The CDR3 contains 16 residues. In germline, CDR1 is SGHRS, CDR2 YFSETQ. As DNA, the CDR3 is TGCGCCAGCAGCCCCTGGACTAGCGCGGTGGAGGTTGGGCAGTACTTC. This sequence encodes CASSPWTSAVEVGQYF.

J is TRBJ2-3 and V is TRBV19, with 11 positions matching TRBD2. The V gene end was trimmed by 4 bases and the J gene end by 7 bases; junction bases not matched to a gene: 7. Germline lookup yields CDR1 LNHDA and CDR2 SQIVND (reference sequence). The CDR3 is 15 residues long. The CDR3 spells CASSTIAGGPNTQYF. CDR3 in DNA: TGTGCCAGTAGTACTATAGCGGGAGGGCCCAATACGCAGTATTTT.

V is TRBV28 and J is TRBJ1-3; 10 nucleotides match TRBD1. This CDR3 region has 18 residues. CDR1 and CDR2 from the germline V gene are MDHEN and SYDVKM. The J segment lost 3 bases and the V segment lost 7 bases, leaving 15 bases of the junction unmatched. CDR3 DNA sequence: TGTGCCAGCACCATTCAAGGTCGACAGGGGGCAAATGGAAACACCATATATTTT. This translates into CASTIQGRQGANGNTIYF.

J is TRBJ2-7 and V is TRBV11-1, with TRBD1 as a possible D gene (6 bases). Trimming removed 5 bases from V and 2 bases from J, with 13 bases in between. Germline CDR1 reads SGHAT; CDR2 reads FQDESV (reference sequence). The CDR3 is 14 residues long. CDR3 region: CASSDTGWAYEQYF. CDR3 sequence (DNA): TGTGCCAGCAGCGACACAGGGTGGGCCTACGAGCAGTACTTC.